This entry lists 26 T cell receptor beta chains sequenced from one sample in a study of blood T cells in healthy people across ages. A J-beta primer mix and a sample-barcoded 5' primer were used in a second PCR of roughly 7 to 12 cycles. TCRdb passed the 5' RACE reads through MiXCR, listing each CDR3 protein once. The table includes 650,000 to 1,000,000 distinct CDR3 sequences, about half detected once. The sequenced sample was blood. The receptors derive from a man aged 80 or over in good health.

V is TRBV29-1 and J is TRBJ2-4, with D tentatively TRBD2 (5 bases). Germline V gene sequence: CDR1 SQVTM, CDR2 ANQGSEA. With 0 bases removed from V and 13 bases from J, the gap between germline ends came to 16 bases. The CDR3 length is 13 residues. The chain's CDR3 is CSVEDGGYNEQYF. CDR3 DNA: TGCAGCGTTGAAGATGGAGGCTACAATGAGCAGTACTTC.

The CDR3 loop reads CASVTNRMDGQFF. DNA for the CDR3: TGTGCCAGTGTGACTAACCGTATGGATGGGCAGTTCTTC. V usage is TRBV11-2 and J usage is TRBJ2-1; tentatively, D is TRBD2 (5 bases). Trimming left V 9 bases short and J 12 bases short, with 21 bases between. The CDR3 contains 13 residues. The germline CDR1 and CDR2 sequences are SGHAT and FQNNGV.

Many counts were recorded for this clonotype. The gene calls are TRBV10-3 and TRBJ2-1; 11 nucleotides line up with TRBD2. The trim removed 8 bases at V and 1 base at J, leaving 7 bases unmatched. CDR1 and CDR2 (germline): ENHRY, SYGVKD. There are 16 residues in the CDR3. CDR3 coding DNA: TGTGCCATCGGTTTTACTAGCGGGAGTTCCTACAATGAGCAGTTCTTC. Protein sequence: CAIGFTSGSSYNEQFF.

The chain is built from TRBV7-8 and TRBJ2-5; D possibly corresponds to TRBD2 (6 bases). The J call is uncertain, as TRBJ2-7 better fits the DNA end. Per germline, CDR1 SGHVS and CDR2 FQNEAQ. This CDR3 has 15 amino acids. The CDR3 loop is CASSLRGGPGYEQYF. In nucleotides, the CDR3 is TGTGCCAGCAGCTTACGTGGAGGGCCAGGATACGAGCAGTACTTC.

The V call is TRBV12-3 or TRBV12-4, the J call TRBJ2-5, with 8 bases lining up with TRBD2. V lost 3 bases and J lost 1; bases outside the gene matches: 4. The CDR3 consists of 15 residues. The CDR3 sequence: CASSFSGNFQETQYF. In DNA, the CDR3 is TGTGCCAGCAGTTTTAGCGGGAATTTCCAAGAGACCCAGTACTTC.

The chain recombines TRBV29-1 with TRBJ1-1; D is possibly TRBD1 (5 bases). Trimming removed 6 bases at V and 1 base at J, with 15 bases between. This CDR3 has 14 amino acids. The germline CDR1 and CDR2 sequences are SQVTM and ANQGSEA. CDR3 nucleotides: TGCAGCGTAGGTCCCGGGACGGGGAACACTGAAGCTTTCTTT. Its translation is CSVGPGTGNTEAFF.

V usage is TRBV11-3 and J usage is TRBJ2-1; TRBD1 matches 9 bases. In germline, CDR1 is SGHNT, CDR2 YENEEA. The CDR3 covers 16 residues. Trimming at V came to 5 bases and at J to 3 bases, leaving 8 bases not matched to a gene. The CDR3: CASSRAGTGYYNEQFF. Here the CDR3 DNA reads TGTGCCAGCAGCCGAGCCGGGACAGGGTACTACAATGAGCAGTTCTTC.

The gene calls are TRBV2 and TRBJ2-1; 8 bases fit TRBD2. The CDR3 has 16 amino acids. Trimming cost V 1 base and J 9 bases; bases outside gene matches: 11. The germline V gene encodes CDR1 SNHLY and CDR2 FYNNEI. The CDR3 is CASSEVPGRAGAEQFF. The DNA of the CDR3 is TGTGCCAGCAGTGAAGTCCCCGGCCGAGCGGGAGCTGAGCAGTTCTTC.

This clonotype occurred many times. The gene calls are TRBV20-1 and TRBJ2-6; D unclear. Germline-derived CDR1 and CDR2 are DFQATT and SNEGSKA (reference sequence). Trimming took 2 bases from V and 1 from J, leaving 6 bases between them. The CDR3 covers 14 residues. CDR3 loop: CSARMASGANVLTF. The CDR3 DNA reads as TGCAGTGCTAGAATGGCTTCTGGGGCCAACGTCCTGACTTTC.

This CDR3 reads CASSKGQGFSYEQYF. The CDR3 DNA reads as TGTGCCAGCAGCAAAGGACAGGGGTTCTCCTACGAGCAGTACTTC. The rearrangement uses TRBV28 and TRBJ2-7; 9 bases align to TRBD1. The CDR3 has 15 amino acids. Germline values: CDR1 MDHEN, CDR2 SYDVKM. Losses at the gene ends were 6 bases for V and 0 bases for J; bases not matched to a gene: 6. Based on the CDR3 plus reference TRBV28 and TRBJ2-7, the full variable domain is DVKVTQSSRYLVKRTGEKVFLECVQDMDHENMFWYRQDPGLGLRLIYFSYDVKMKEKGDIPEGYSVSREKKERFSLILESASTNQTSMYLCASSKGQGFSYEQYFGPGTRLTVT.

There are a few counts of this clonotype. The chain is built from TRBV9 and TRBJ2-6; TRBD2 is a possible D gene (6 bases). Per the germline V gene, CDR1 is SGDLS and CDR2 is YYNGEE. Trimming cost V 0 bases and J 4 bases, with 11 bases left between them. The CDR3 totals 16 residues. The CDR3 nucleotides are TGTGCCAGCAGCGTAGCTACGGGGGACGGGGCCAACGTCCTGACTTTC. It encodes CASSVATGDGANVLTF. Filled out from reference TRBV9 and TRBJ2-6, the complete variable domain reads DSGVTQTPKHLITATGQRVTLRCSPRSGDLSVYWYQQSLDQGLQFLIQYYNGEERAKGNILERFSAQQFPDLHSELNLSSLELGDSALYFCASSVATGDGANVLTFGAGSRLTVL.

The chain is built from TRBV20-1 and TRBJ2-1; weak D call: TRBD2 (6 bases). Germline values: CDR1 DFQATT, CDR2 SNEGSKA (reference sequence). There are 11 residues in the CDR3. Trimming removed 7 bases from V and 10 bases from J, with 14 bases in between. This chain's CDR3 is CSDGSGDEQFF. The CDR3 DNA follows: TGCAGTGACGGGAGCGGAGACGAGCAGTTCTTC.

The V call is TRBV7-3, the J call TRBJ1-1, with 7 bases lining up with TRBD1. This CDR3 contains 12 residues. The J segment lost 7 bases and the V segment lost 5 bases, leaving 4 bases of the junction unmatched. Per the germline V gene, CDR1 is SGHTA and CDR2 is FQGTGA. CDR3: CASSDDRVEAFF. The CDR3 region has the DNA TGTGCCAGCAGCGATGACAGGGTTGAAGCTTTCTTT. Complete variable domain (other parts from reference TRBV7-3 and TRBJ1-1): GAGVSQTPSNKVTEKGKYVELRCDPISGHTALYWYRQSLGQGPEFLIYFQGTGAADDSGLPNDRFFAVRPEGSVSTLKIQRTERGDSAVYLCASSDDRVEAFFGQGTRLTVV.

V is TRBV5-4 and J is TRBJ2-7, with D unresolved. The CDR3 length is 15 residues. Per germline, CDR1 SGHNT and CDR2 YYREEE (reference sequence). V was shortened by 2 bases and J by 1 base, with 13 bases between the two germline ends. The CDR3 loop reads CASSFSSDWSYEQYF. For the CDR3, the DNA is TGTGCCAGCAGCTTCAGCAGCGACTGGTCCTACGAGCAGTACTTC.

This clonotype was found once. The genes are TRBV28 and TRBJ2-7; possibly TRBD1 for D (5 bases). This CDR3 is built from 14 residues. V was pared by 2 bases and J by 6 bases, with 14 bases between. Germline V gene data show CDR1 as MDHEN and CDR2 as SYDVKM. CDR3 sequence: CASSLNRPPAEQYF. The CDR3 nucleotides are TGTGCCAGCAGTTTAAACAGGCCTCCGGCCGAGCAGTACTTC.

This rearrangement joins TRBV5-1 to TRBJ1-2; D unresolved. With 0 bases removed from V and 4 bases from J, the gap between germline ends came to 10 bases. The germline gives CDR1 SGHRS, CDR2 YFSETQ. CDR3 size: 14 residues. Written as DNA, the CDR3 is TGCGCCAGCAGCTTGGTTCCCACAGCCTATGGCTACACCTTC. Residues: CASSLVPTAYGYTF.

The chain uses TRBV20-1 and TRBJ2-3, with D tentatively TRBD2 (6 bases). CDR1 and CDR2 from the germline V gene are DFQATT and SNEGSKA (reference sequence). V dropped 4 bases and J dropped 2 bases, with 13 bases sitting between them. The length of the CDR3 is 14 residues. The CDR3 reads CSATGGAYTDTQYF. CDR3 sequence (DNA): TGCAGTGCTACTGGCGGGGCCTACACAGATACGCAGTATTTT.

Points on this clonotype: A much bigger clone sits one base away, suggesting this may be a read error. The J gene is TRBJ2-7, the V gene TRBV9, with TRBD2 identical over 12 bases. CDR3 length: 17 amino acids. In germline, CDR1 is SGDLS, CDR2 YYNGEE. J gave up 5 bases and V 6 bases, and 15 bases lay outside the gene matches. This CDR3 reads CASNQPTSGSIIDEQYF. In DNA, the CDR3 is TGTGCCAGCAACCAACCGACTAGCGGGAGTATCATCGACGAGCAGTACTTC.

There are a few counts of this clonotype. The chain uses TRBV7-6 and TRBJ1-4, with D unresolved. CDR3 length: 14 amino acids. Trimming cost V 1 base and J 7 bases, with 10 bases left between them. Looked up from germline, CDR1 is SGHVS and CDR2 is FNYEAQ. The CDR3 reads CASSLDEASEKLFF. The CDR3 DNA reads TGTGCCAGCAGCTTAGACGAGGCAAGTGAAAAACTGTTTTTT. Drawing the rest from reference TRBV7-6 and TRBJ1-4, the complete variable domain is GAGVSQSPRYKVTKRGQDVALRCDPISGHVSLYWYRQALGQGPEFLTYFNYEAQQDKSGLPNDRFSAERPEGSISTLTIQRTEQRDSAMYRCASSLDEASEKLFFGSGTQLSVL.

The chain combines TRBV28 with TRBJ2-7; D is uncertain. There are 13 residues in the CDR3. V lost 2 bases and J lost 3, with 8 bases in between. The germline CDR1 and CDR2 sequences are MDHEN and SYDVKM. DNA for the CDR3: TGTGCCAGCAGTTTACGACCCGACTACGAGCAGTACTTC. Residues: CASSLRPDYEQYF.

This sequence joins TRBV6-1 and TRBJ2-1, with TRBD2 identical over 10 bases. Looked up from germline, CDR1 is MNHNS and CDR2 is SASEGT. The CDR3 consists of 14 residues. With 6 bases clipped from V and 7 bases from J, the junction kept 6 bases outside the gene matches. This CDR3 reads CASRSSGSPNEQFF. The DNA of the CDR3 is TGTGCCAGCAGGTCTAGCGGGAGTCCGAATGAGCAGTTCTTC.

This clonotype has more than one count but fewer than ten. The rearrangement links TRBV24-1 to TRBJ2-4; D is possibly TRBD2 (5 bases). This CDR3 region has 15 residues. CDR1 KGHDR and CDR2 SFDVKD come from the germline V gene. V lost 4 bases and J 8 bases, leaving 17 bases between the germline ends. As DNA, the CDR3 is TGTGCCACCAGTGACCCTCGGACGGAGAGGGACATTCAGTACTTC. Its protein product is CATSDPRTERDIQYF.

Many counts were recorded for this clonotype. The chain carries TRBV3-1 and TRBJ1-6, with unresolved D. CDR1 LGHDT and CDR2 YNNKEL come from the germline V gene (reference sequence). The V gene lost 2 bases and the J gene lost 5 bases, with 7 bases spanning the gap. The CDR3 consists of 14 residues. CDR3 sequence: CASSQHTDNSPLHF. The CDR3 bases are TGTGCCAGCAGCCAACACACAGATAATTCACCCCTCCACTTT.

This chain joins TRBV5-6 and TRBJ2-7, with TRBD1 as a possible D gene (6 bases). Germline V gene data show CDR1 as SGHDT and CDR2 as YYEEEE. The V end was cut by 0 bases, the J end by 6 bases, with 13 bases between. The CDR3 length is 14 residues. The CDR3 protein is CASSLVGHTTEQYF. The DNA of the CDR3 is TGTGCCAGCAGCTTGGTGGGACACACTACCGAGCAGTACTTC.

This clonotype occurred once. A much bigger clone sits one base away, suggesting this may be a read error. V is TRBV20-1 and J is TRBJ2-3; D not resolved. Trimming took 0 bases from V and 0 from J, leaving 10 bases between them. The CDR3 totals 15 residues. The germline CDR1 and CDR2 sequences are DFQATT and SNEGSKA (reference sequence). The CDR3 DNA reads TGCAGTGCTAGAGATCTGGGCCGGAGCACAGATACGCAGTATTTT. The encoded protein is CSARDLGRSTDTQYF.

Of note for this clonotype: A much larger clone sits a single nucleotide away, making a read error possible. The chain has TRBV2 and TRBJ2-3; D gene ambiguous. Per germline, CDR1 SNHLY and CDR2 FYNNEI. The CDR3 runs 12 residues. The CDR3 sequence is CANSEEVGSQYF. CDR3 in DNA: TGTGCCAACAGTGAAGAGGTAGGTTCGCAGTATTTT.